This TCR beta chain derives from a study of T cells expressing NK-cell markers. Germline-derived CDR1 and CDR2 are SGHAT and FQNNGV. This CDR3 has 11 residues. Regarding the study as a whole: In about six donors, dominant CD3+CD56+NKG2C+ clonotypes ranked among the top 10 CD8+ clonotypes.

A 5'RACE template switching approach incorporating UMIs was used to make TCR beta cDNA. TCRdb re-called the 5' RACE reads and gives one entry per CDR3 protein, without DNA. This table holds about 430,000 distinct CDR3 sequences. A note on this clonotype: Its antigen is currently unknown.

The TCR sequence derives from a woman between 50 and 59 years old in good health. The chain links TRBV11-2 to TRBJ1-1. Sequenced input: blood T cells: a sorted CD56 or NKG2C T cell subset, CD4+ or CD8+ T cells, or bulk PBMC T cells (not recorded which). The CDR3 loop is CASSLGSGAFF.